The rows below give T cell receptor beta chains drawn from one sample of a study of T cell responses to AZD1222 COVID-19 vaccine. Produced via immunoSEQ multiplex PCR; TCRdb's table is partial and in-frame only. This table holds 150,000 to 200,000 clones, 85% to 95% found once. Sequencing was performed on peripheral blood, taken 28 days after the second dose of the MenACWY control vaccine. The receptors shown here come from an adult who received the MenACWY meningococcal vaccine as a control. The CDR3 runs from the conserved cysteine through the conserved F or W. A D gene is named only where the DNA matches it firmly. Clone size is shown for a subset of rows, as once, few, many or a class of expanded clone.

D: NA; J: TRBJ2-3; size: once; V: TRBV7-9; CDR3: CASSLGSGTDTQYF; DNA: TGTGCCAGCAGCTTAGGTTCAGGCACAGATACGCAGTATTTT
D: NA; J: TRBJ1-2; size: NA; V: TRBV5-1; CDR3: CASSLNPGFSYGYTF; DNA: TGCGCCAGCAGCTTGAATCCAGGCTTTTCCTATGGCTACACCTTC
D: NA; J: TRBJ2-7; size: NA; V: TRBV29-1; CDR3: CSVAGSSYEQYF; DNA: TGCAGCGTTGCCGGATCCTCCTACGAGCAGTACTTC
D: TRBD2; J: TRBJ2-5; size: NA; V: TRBV5-1; CDR3: CASSGKPSGHYQETQYF; DNA: TGCGCCAGCAGCGGAAAGCCTAGCGGGCATTACCAAGAGACCCAGTACTTC
D: TRBD1; J: TRBJ1-2; size: NA; V: TRBV14; CDR3: CASSQGQTYGYTF; DNA: TGTGCCAGCAGCCAGGGACAGACATATGGCTACACCTTC
D: TRBD2; J: TRBJ2-5; size: NA; V: TRBV7-2; CDR3: CASSLGLAGETQYF; DNA: TGTGCCAGCAGCTTAGGTCTAGCGGGAGAGACCCAGTACTTC
D: TRBD2; J: TRBJ2-7; size: NA; V: TRBV5-6; CDR3: CASSLAGRAYEQYF; DNA: TGTGCCAGCAGCTTGGCGGGGAGGGCCTACGAGCAGTACTTC
D: TRBD1; J: TRBJ1-3; size: NA; V: TRBV10-3; CDR3: CAIRAGQGAGNTIYF; DNA: TGTGCCATCAGAGCGGGACAGGGGGCCGGAAACACCATATATTTT
D: TRBD1; J: TRBJ1-1; size: NA; V: TRBV19; CDR3: CASSILGQGGSTEAFF; DNA: TGTGCCAGTAGTATCCTCGGACAGGGCGGGAGCACTGAAGCTTTCTTT
D: TRBD1; J: TRBJ1-1; size: once; V: TRBV7-6; CDR3: CASSLVAGGGTEAFF; DNA: TGTGCCAGCAGCTTAGTGGCAGGGGGGGGAACTGAAGCTTTCTTT
D: NA; J: TRBJ2-1; size: NA; V: TRBV30; CDR3: CAWSKGEPYNEQFF; DNA: TGTGCCTGGTCTAAGGGGGAACCCTACAATGAGCAGTTCTTC
D: NA; J: TRBJ2-3; size: NA; V: TRBV9; CDR3: CASSVERQPSSTDTQYF; DNA: TGTGCCAGCAGCGTAGAAAGGCAGCCTTCTAGCACAGATACGCAGTATTTT
D: NA; J: TRBJ2-7; size: NA; V: TRBV11-1; CDR3: CASSLGQRRDEQYF; DNA: TGTGCCAGCAGCTTAGGCCAGAGGAGGGACGAGCAGTACTTC
D: NA; J: TRBJ2-1; size: few; V: TRBV11-3; CDR3: CASSLATYNEQFF; DNA: TGTGCCAGCAGCTTAGCCACCTACAATGAGCAGTTCTTC
D: NA; J: TRBJ2-7; size: NA; V: TRBV27; CDR3: CASSLSGAFEQYF; DNA: TGTGCCAGCAGTTTATCGGGGGCTTTCGAGCAGTACTTC
D: TRBD1; J: TRBJ2-7; size: NA; V: TRBV9; CDR3: CASSGGTGTYEQYF; DNA: TGTGCCAGCAGCGGTGGGACAGGGACCTACGAGCAGTACTTC
D: NA; J: TRBJ1-4; size: NA; V: TRBV7-9; CDR3: CASSPAGGIEKLFF; DNA: TGTGCCAGCAGCCCCGCGGGGGGCATTGAAAAACTGTTTTTT
D: TRBD1; J: TRBJ2-7; size: few; V: TRBV7-7; CDR3: CASSFGTGGEQYF; DNA: TGTGCTAGCAGCTTCGGGACAGGGGGCGAGCAGTACTTC
D: NA; J: TRBJ2-5; size: NA; V: TRBV6-5; CDR3: CASRGRGVGSETQYF; DNA: TGTGCCAGCAGGGGTCGGGGAGTTGGTTCAGAGACCCAGTACTTC
D: NA; J: TRBJ2-2; size: NA; V: TRBV7-3; CDR3: CASSPQGAGELFF; DNA: TGTGCCAGCAGCCCTCAAGGAGCCGGGGAGCTGTTTTTT
D: NA; J: TRBJ1-4; size: NA; V: TRBV9; CDR3: CASSVGRAQTNEKLFF; DNA: TGTGCCAGCAGCGTAGGCCGCGCACAAACTAATGAAAAACTGTTTTTT
D: TRBD1; J: TRBJ1-2; size: NA; V: TRBV19; CDR3: CASSISRGRGGYTF; DNA: TGTGCCAGTAGTATAAGCAGGGGGCGCGGTGGCTACACCTTC